A selection of T cell receptor beta chains follows, all from one sample in a study of PD-L1 blockade in urothelial cancer. Only in-frame clones appear in the TCRdb table, and some are missing; sequencing was by immunoSEQ multiplex PCR. The repertoire consists of tens of thousands of clones, with 80% to 90% occurring once and the leading ten covering roughly a quarter. The sample in question was PBMCs, obtained around atezolizumab (anti-PD-L1) treatment. The receptors shown here come from a man aged 55 to 70 with urothelial cancer. The CDR3 runs from the conserved cysteine through the conserved F or W. The size field is filled for only some rows; it gives once, few, many or a size class.

clone size | J gene | V gene | CDR3 protein
once | TRBJ1-1 | TRBV14 | CASSQRTGPSTEAFF
medium-sized | TRBJ1-3 | TRBV19 | CASAGFLSGNTIYF
- | TRBJ2-2 | TRBV5-1 | CASSAGTGPTGELFF
- | TRBJ2-7 | TRBV5-1 | CASSLAGQNYEQYF
- | TRBJ2-7 | TRBV27 | CASSLLSLAGGPPYEQYF
- | TRBJ2-7 | TRBV9 | CASSAAPIGTYEQYF
few | TRBJ1-5 | TRBV27 | CASSRTGGNQPQHF
- | TRBJ2-1 | TRBV14 | CASSQKTGVLSYNEQFF
- | TRBJ1-1 | TRBV14 | CASSPLMNTEAFF
- | TRBJ2-7 | TRBV6-5 | CASSYRGNSYEQYF
- | TRBJ1-5 | TRBV7-2 | CASSLGQVSNQPQHF
- | TRBJ2-5 | TRBV2 | CASRMDLWQETQYF
- | TRBJ2-5 | TRBV18 | CASSPFGSRETQYF
- | TRBJ1-4 | TRBV5-6 | CASSLDAGGSFNEKLFF
- | TRBJ1-1 | TRBV18 | CASSPRGGAGEAFF
once | TRBJ1-5 | TRBV2 | CASGAGNSNQPQHF
- | TRBJ2-1 | TRBV19 | CASSRRAPGLQGDEQFF
- | TRBJ1-1 | TRBV9 | CASSVGQGPYTEAFF
- | TRBJ1-4 | TRBV2 | CASSLRAEKLFF
- | TRBJ2-7 | TRBV30 | CAWRKDTYEQYF
- | TRBJ2-3 | TRBV5-4 | CASSPTGSDTQYF
- | TRBJ1-1 | TRBV5-5 | CASSFTGGDTEAFF
once | TRBJ1-6 | TRBV30 | CAWRLDSPGGNSPLHF
- | TRBJ2-2 | TRBV29-1 | CSVVETTILNTGELFF
- | TRBJ2-6 | TRBV5-1 | CASSTGQYSGANVLTF
- | TRBJ2-1 | TRBV4-1 | CASALGGGRNNEQFF
- | TRBJ1-5 | TRBV30 | CAWSLYSNQPQHF
- | TRBJ2-3 | TRBV5-1 | CASSSPGTTTDTQYF
- | TRBJ2-1 | TRBV7-2 | CASSSRTGGGIPAYNEQFF
few | TRBJ1-6 | TRBV4-3 | CASSQDRHSGSYNSPLHF
- | TRBJ2-2 | TRBV19 | CASRRTTEANTGELFF
- | TRBJ2-7 | TRBV11-2 | CASSVNRDKINEQYF
- | TRBJ1-2 | TRBV19 | CASSMGAPGQGPLGYTF
- | TRBJ1-4 | TRBV28 | CASRGTPTNEKLFF
- | TRBJ2-5 | TRBV5-1 | CASYGLGETQYF
- | TRBJ1-2 | TRBV5-6 | CASSATGGGYGYTF
- | TRBJ2-2 | TRBV11-2 | CASSQAWVNTGELFF
- | TRBJ2-5 | TRBV5-1 | CASSPTTRMQETQYF
- | TRBJ1-6 | TRBV10-2 | CASSANNSPLHF
- | TRBJ1-1 | TRBV19 | CASSIIQNTEAFF
- | TRBJ2-7 | TRBV5-1 | CASSSSGGVAYEQYF
- | TRBJ1-5 | TRBV6-1 | CASSEWGGGIQPQHF
- | TRBJ1-2 | TRBV4-2 | CASSPSILRRDHTF
- | TRBJ1-3 | TRBV19 | CASKPTFSGSGNTIYF
once | TRBJ1-2 | TRBV21-1 | CASSPLTQGANYGYTF
- | TRBJ2-5 | TRBV14 | CASSPDRQETQYF
- | TRBJ2-7 | TRBV5-6 | CASSFVDRGTHEQYF